The rows below give T cell receptor beta chains drawn from one sample of a study of blood T cells in healthy people across ages. TCRdb reprocessed the 5' RACE reads via MiXCR and lists one record per CDR3 protein. The table has some 700,000 distinct CDR3 sequences, 22% seen once. Material for sequencing was blood. The receptors originated from a man aged 65 to 79 in good health. The CDR3 runs from the conserved cysteine through the conserved F or W. Fields, in order: V gene, D gene, clone size, J gene, CDR3 DNA, CDR3 protein. D genes are given only for firm matches. Expanded clones get a size class; other rows say once, few or many, or leave the size out.

TRBV11-2	.	many	TRBJ1-2	TGTGCCAGCAGCGCTACTATGACCCAGTTCTATGGCTACACCTTC	CASSATMTQFYGYTF
TRBV24-1	.	.	TRBJ2-4	TGTGCCACCAGTGATACAGGGAATCCCAAAAACATTCAGTACTTC	CATSDTGNPKNIQYF
TRBV5-5	.	many	TRBJ2-1	TGTGCCAGCAGCTCCGATACGTGGGACCTCGAAATCTTC	CASSSDTWDLEIF
TRBV3-1	.	.	TRBJ2-5	TGTGCCAGCAGCCAAGATCACCTACAAGAGACCCAGTACTTC	CASSQDHLQETQYF
TRBV4-1	.	.	TRBJ2-5	TGCGCCAGCAGCCAAGATTCGCGGCGGGGAGAGACCCAGTACTTC	CASSQDSRRGETQYF
TRBV28	.	.	TRBJ2-4	TGTGCCAGCAGTCGTCAGTCTGACATTCCGTACTTC	CASSRQSDIPYF
TRBV7-2	TRBD1	.	TRBJ1-2	TGTGCCAGCAGCTTACCGACTACCGGACAGGGAAACTATGGCTACACCTTC	CASSLPTTGQGNYGYTF
TRBV5-5	.	.	TRBJ2-1	TGTGCCAGCAGCTTCAGCGGGCGTGAGCAGTTCTTC	CASSFSGREQFF
TRBV9	.	many	TRBJ1-1	TGTGCCAGCAGCTCCCAGTTGGGTAACACTGAAGCTTTCTTT	CASSSQLGNTEAFF
TRBV5-1	.	few	TRBJ2-5	TGCGCCAGCAGCCTGGCTAGCGAGGAGACCCAGTACTTC	CASSLASEETQYF
TRBV4-2	.	.	TRBJ1-3	TGTGCCAGCAGCCAAGATTCACGGTCTGGAAACACCATATATTTT	CASSQDSRSGNTIYF
TRBV5-1	.	.	TRBJ2-5	TGCGCCAGCAGCCATGGAACACCAGAAGAGACCCAGTACTTC	CASSHGTPEETQYF
TRBV2	.	.	TRBJ1-1	TGTGCTAGCACCGCTACAGGGAACACTGAAGCTTTCTTT	CASTATGNTEAFF